This T cell receptor (beta chain) was sequenced for a study of T cell changes during pregnancy in multiple sclerosis. Data came from immunoSEQ multiplex PCR; TCRdb stores just in-frame clones and leaves some out. Of around 62,000 clones detected, roughly nine tenths appear once; the ten largest clones hold about 2.5%. Germline CDR1 reads PRHDT; CDR2 reads FYEKMQ (reference sequence). J was trimmed by 8 bases and V by 4 bases; bases with no gene match: 15. This CDR3 spans 17 amino acids. The chain has TRBV13 and TRBJ1-1; 11 nucleotides align to TRBD1. This TCR derives from a female donor with multiple sclerosis, enrolled in a pregnancy study. Sequencing was performed on peripheral blood, taken in the first trimester of pregnancy. The CDR3 DNA follows: TGTGCCAGCAGCTCGACAGAGGGACAGGGGGAGTCCCCGGAAGCTTTCTTT. As protein: CASSSTEGQGESPEAFF. Using reference TRBV13 and TRBJ1-1 for the parts outside the CDR3, the full variable domain is AAGVIQSPRHLIKEKRETATLKCYPIPRHDTVYWYQQGPGQDPQFLISFYEKMQSDKGSIPDRFSAQQFSDYHSELNMSSLELGDSALYFCASSSTEGQGESPEAFFGQGTRLTVV.